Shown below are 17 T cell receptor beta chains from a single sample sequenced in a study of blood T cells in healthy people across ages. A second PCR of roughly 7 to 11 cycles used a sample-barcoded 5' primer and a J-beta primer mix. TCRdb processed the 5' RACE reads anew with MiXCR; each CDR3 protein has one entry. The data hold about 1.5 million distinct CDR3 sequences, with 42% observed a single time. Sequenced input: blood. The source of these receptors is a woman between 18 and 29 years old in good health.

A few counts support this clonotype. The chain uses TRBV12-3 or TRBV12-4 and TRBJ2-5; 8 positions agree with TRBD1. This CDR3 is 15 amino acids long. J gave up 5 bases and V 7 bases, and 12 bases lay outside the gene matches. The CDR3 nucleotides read TGTGCCAGCAAAGTCGGCAGGGGGCGTTGGGAGACCCAGTACTTC. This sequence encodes CASKVGRGRWETQYF.

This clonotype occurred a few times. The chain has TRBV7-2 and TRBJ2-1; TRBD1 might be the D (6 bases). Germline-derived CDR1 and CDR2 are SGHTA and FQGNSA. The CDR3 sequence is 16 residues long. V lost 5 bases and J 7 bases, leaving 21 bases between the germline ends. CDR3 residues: CASSEQGLGYSNEQFF. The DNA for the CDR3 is TGTGCCAGCAGCGAGCAGGGGCTGGGTTATTCTAATGAGCAGTTCTTC.

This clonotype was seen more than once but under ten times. The CDR3 loop is CSVSPSGVETQYF. CDR3 nucleotides: TGCAGCGTTTCCCCCAGCGGGGTTGAGACCCAGTACTTC. This chain connects TRBV29-1 to TRBJ2-5, with TRBD2 identical over 7 bases. Germline assignment: CDR1 SQVTM and CDR2 ANQGSEA. CDR3 length equals 13 residues. Trimming at V came to 5 bases and at J to 5 bases, leaving 8 bases not matched to a gene. Filled out from reference TRBV29-1 and TRBJ2-5, the complete variable domain reads SAVISQKPSRDICQRGTSLTIQCQVDSQVTMMFWYRQQPGQSLTLIATANQGSEATYESGFVIDKFPISRPNLTFSTLTVSNMSPEDSSIYLCSVSPSGVETQYFGPGTRLLVL.

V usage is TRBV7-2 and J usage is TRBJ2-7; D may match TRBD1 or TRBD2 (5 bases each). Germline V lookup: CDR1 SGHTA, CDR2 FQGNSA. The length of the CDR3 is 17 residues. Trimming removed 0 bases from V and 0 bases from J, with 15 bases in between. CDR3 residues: CASSLASGTVGSYEQYF. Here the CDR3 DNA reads TGTGCCAGCAGCTTAGCGTCCGGGACGGTAGGCTCCTACGAGCAGTACTTC.

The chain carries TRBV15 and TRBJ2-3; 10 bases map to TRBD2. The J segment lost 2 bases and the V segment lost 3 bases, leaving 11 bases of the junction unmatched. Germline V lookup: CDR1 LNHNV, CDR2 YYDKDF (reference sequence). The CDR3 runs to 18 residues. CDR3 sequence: CATSSELPGTSDTDTQYF. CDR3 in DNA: TGTGCCACCAGCAGCGAACTCCCCGGGACTAGCGACACAGATACGCAGTATTTT.

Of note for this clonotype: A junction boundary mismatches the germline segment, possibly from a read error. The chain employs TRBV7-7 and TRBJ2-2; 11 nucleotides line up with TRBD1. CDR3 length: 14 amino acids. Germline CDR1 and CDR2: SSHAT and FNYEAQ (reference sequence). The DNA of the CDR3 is TGTGCTAGCAGCGAGGGACAGGGGGTCGGGGAGCTGTTTTTT. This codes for CASSEGQGVGELFF.

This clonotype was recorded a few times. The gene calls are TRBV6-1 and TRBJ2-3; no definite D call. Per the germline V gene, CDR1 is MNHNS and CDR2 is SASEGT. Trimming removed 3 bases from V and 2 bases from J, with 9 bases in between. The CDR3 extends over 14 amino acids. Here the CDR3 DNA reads TGTGCCAGCAGTGAGGTCAGGTTCACAGATACGCAGTATTTT. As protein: CASSEVRFTDTQYF.

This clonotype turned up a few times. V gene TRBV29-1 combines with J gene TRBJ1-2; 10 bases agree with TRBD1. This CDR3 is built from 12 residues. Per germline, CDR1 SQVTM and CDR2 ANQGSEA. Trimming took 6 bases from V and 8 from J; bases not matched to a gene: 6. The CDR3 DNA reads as TGCAGCGTGAGACAGGGGGCAGACGGCTACACCTTC. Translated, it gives CSVRQGADGYTF.

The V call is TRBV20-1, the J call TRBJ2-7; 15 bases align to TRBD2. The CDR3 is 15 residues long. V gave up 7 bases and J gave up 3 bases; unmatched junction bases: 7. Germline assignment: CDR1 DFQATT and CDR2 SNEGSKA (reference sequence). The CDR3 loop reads CSGTSGRAKGYEQYF. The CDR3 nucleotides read TGCAGTGGGACTAGCGGGAGGGCCAAGGGCTACGAGCAGTACTTC.

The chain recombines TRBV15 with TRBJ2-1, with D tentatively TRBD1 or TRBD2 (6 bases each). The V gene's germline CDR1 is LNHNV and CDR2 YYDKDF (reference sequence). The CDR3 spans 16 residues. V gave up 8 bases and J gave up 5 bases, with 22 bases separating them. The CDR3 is CATAPSSRGLDNEQFF. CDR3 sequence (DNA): TGTGCCACCGCCCCTTCGAGTCGGGGGCTCGACAATGAGCAGTTCTTC.

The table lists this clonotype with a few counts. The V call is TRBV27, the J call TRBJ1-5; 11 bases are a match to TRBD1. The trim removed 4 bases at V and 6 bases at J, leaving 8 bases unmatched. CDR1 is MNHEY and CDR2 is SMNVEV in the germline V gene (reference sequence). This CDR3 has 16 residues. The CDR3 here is CASSWGQGVGGQPQHF. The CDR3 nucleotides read TGTGCCAGCAGTTGGGGACAGGGGGTCGGCGGTCAGCCCCAGCATTTT.

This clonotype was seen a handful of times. The CDR3 DNA reads TGTGCCAGCAGCGTAGTGGACAGGGTGAATGAGCAGTTCTTC. Its protein is CASSVVDRVNEQFF. The V and J genes are TRBV9 and TRBJ2-1; TRBD1 matches 8 bases. V lost 0 bases to trimming and J lost 7 bases; unmatched junction nucleotides: 3. CDR1 SGDLS and CDR2 YYNGEE come from the germline V gene. The CDR3 has 14 amino acids.

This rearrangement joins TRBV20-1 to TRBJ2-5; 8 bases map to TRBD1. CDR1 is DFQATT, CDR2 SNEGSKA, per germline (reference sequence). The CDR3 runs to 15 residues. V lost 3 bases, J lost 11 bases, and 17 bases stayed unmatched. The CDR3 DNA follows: TGCAGTGCTAGCCCGACCGGGACAGGACCCTCTGGGCAGTACTTC. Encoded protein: CSASPTGTGPSGQYF.

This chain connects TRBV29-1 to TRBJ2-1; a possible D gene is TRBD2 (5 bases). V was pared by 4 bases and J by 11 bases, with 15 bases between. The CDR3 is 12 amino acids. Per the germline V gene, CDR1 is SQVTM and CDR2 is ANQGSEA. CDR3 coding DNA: TGCAGCGTTGGGGGAGCCGCTTCGAAGCAGTTCTTC. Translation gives CSVGGAASKQFF.

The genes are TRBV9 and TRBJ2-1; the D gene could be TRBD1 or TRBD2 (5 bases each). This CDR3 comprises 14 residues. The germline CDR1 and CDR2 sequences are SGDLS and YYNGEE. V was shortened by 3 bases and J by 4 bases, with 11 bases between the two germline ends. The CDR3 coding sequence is TGTGCCAGCAGCGACGGGGCCCTTTACAATGAGCAGTTCTTC. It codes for CASSDGALYNEQFF.

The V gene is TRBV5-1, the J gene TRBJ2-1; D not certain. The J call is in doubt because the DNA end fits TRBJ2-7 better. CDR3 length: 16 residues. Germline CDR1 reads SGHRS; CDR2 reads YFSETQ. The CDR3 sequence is CASRNGEPIAYNEQYF. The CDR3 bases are TGCGCCAGCAGAAATGGGGAACCTATTGCCTACAATGAGCAGTACTTC.

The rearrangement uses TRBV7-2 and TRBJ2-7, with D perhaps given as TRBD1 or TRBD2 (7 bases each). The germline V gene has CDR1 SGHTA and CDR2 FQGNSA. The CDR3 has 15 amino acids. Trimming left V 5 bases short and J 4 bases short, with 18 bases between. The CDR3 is CASSLWEGARYEQYF. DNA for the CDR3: TGTGCCAGCAGCCTCTGGGAGGGGGCTAGGTACGAGCAGTACTTC.